The clone carrying this TCR beta chain was found many times. What it binds is not known. V was cut by 7 bases and J by 2 bases, with 14 bases left in between. This CDR3 contains 15 residues. Germline V gene lookup returns CDR1 MNHEY and CDR2 SVGAGI. Assay used: immunoSEQ multiplex PCR; TCRdb lists only in-frame clones, some missing. Listed for the sample are 20,000 to 30,000 clones, none seen a single time. This sample is part of a study of T cells after posttransplantation cyclophosphamide. Study observations and caveats: Later post-transplant blood repertoires were often dominated by donor CD8+ memory clones. TRB overlap between skin or GI tissue T cells and blood was limited. Recipient CMV seropositivity and CMV reactivation strongly tracked TRB clonality.

The chain is built from TRBV6-5 and TRBJ2-2; tentatively, D is TRBD2 (6 bases). Material: PBMCs. The sequence was obtained from a woman aged 45-59 years in good health, CMV-negative, and a related stem cell transplant donor. This chain's CDR3 is CASNPRTTNTGELFF. DNA of the CDR3: TGTGCCAGCAATCCGCGGACTACCAACACCGGGGAGCTGTTTTTT.